This T cell receptor (beta chain) came from a study of T cell changes during pregnancy in multiple sclerosis. Method: immunoSEQ multiplex PCR; TCRdb's copy keeps in-frame clones and lacks some. The data contain tens of thousands of clones, roughly 93% of them singletons. Between the trimmed V and J ends, which lost 0 bases and 0 bases, there was a span of 10 bases. Germline loops: CDR1 SGHNT, CDR2 YYREEE (reference sequence). This CDR3 region has 16 residues. This chain joins TRBV5-4 and TRBJ2-1, with TRBD1 as a possible D gene (6 bases). The origin of this receptor is a female donor with multiple sclerosis, enrolled in a pregnancy study. The source material was peripheral blood, sampled in the third trimester of pregnancy. The CDR3 loop reads CASSLGQGSSYNEQFF. In DNA, the CDR3 is TGTGCCAGCAGCTTGGGTCAGGGGAGCTCCTACAATGAGCAGTTCTTC.